This passage covers 19 T cell receptor beta chains from one sample sequenced in a study of T cell responses to AZD1222 COVID-19 vaccine. Assay used: immunoSEQ multiplex PCR; TCRdb lists only in-frame clones, some missing. The data contain more than 90,000 clones, about nine tenths of them singletons. Sequences were derived from peripheral blood, sampled 28 days after the second AZD1222 dose. The receptors derive from an adult who received the AZD1222 COVID-19 vaccine.

The chain links TRBV7-2 to TRBJ2-3; D is uncertain. This CDR3 spans 14 amino acids. Per the germline V gene, CDR1 is SGHTA and CDR2 is FQGNSA. V was trimmed by 0 bases and J by 2 bases, leaving 6 bases between them. CDR3 region: CASSLALPTDTQYF. The CDR3 coding sequence is TGTGCCAGCAGCTTAGCCCTCCCCACAGATACGCAGTATTTT.

This chain links TRBV23-1 with TRBJ1-1; a possible D gene is TRBD1 (6 bases). TRBV23-1 is assigned to the ORF class and has an uncertain function. The CDR3 is 16 amino acids. V shed 4 bases and J shed 3 bases, with 18 bases lying between them. CDR3 DNA: TGCGCCAGCAGTCGACCCCGGACAGAAACGTACACTGAAGCTTTCTTT. Translated, it gives CASSRPRTETYTEAFF.

The J gene is TRBJ1-2, the V gene TRBV7-3, with 10 bases lining up with TRBD1. After removal of 6 bases from V and 3 bases from J, the junction contained 7 bases not matched to a gene. The germline V gene encodes CDR1 SGHTA and CDR2 FQGTGA. The CDR3 is 15 amino acids. The CDR3 loop reads CASRRSGTGDYGYTF. The CDR3 region has the DNA TGTGCCAGCAGAAGATCGGGGACAGGGGACTATGGCTACACCTTC.

The V and J genes are TRBV25-1 and TRBJ1-4; 10 positions agree with TRBD1. Germline-derived CDR1 and CDR2 are MGHDK and SYGVNS. The CDR3 consists of 17 residues. The V and J ends lost 3 bases and 3 bases, in that order; junction bases with no gene match: 7. The chain's CDR3 is CASSDDRGRFANEKLFF. As DNA, the CDR3 is TGTGCCAGCAGTGATGACAGGGGGCGGTTCGCTAATGAAAAACTGTTTTTT.

This clone was detected only a few times. This CDR3 is CASSLSGLNTEAFF. The CDR3 nucleotides read TGTGCCAGCAGCTTGTCCGGGCTGAACACTGAAGCTTTCTTT. The chain uses TRBV11-3 and TRBJ1-1, with D uncertain. The CDR3 loop spans 14 amino acids. Trimming pared 3 bases from V and 0 bases from J, leaving 8 bases between. The germline gives CDR1 SGHNT, CDR2 YENEEA.

The CDR3 here is CASSLNPRGRMGTTEAFF. CDR3 in DNA: TGCGCCAGCAGCCTAAACCCCAGGGGGCGAATGGGTACCACTGAAGCTTTCTTT. The J gene is TRBJ1-1, the V gene TRBV5-1; 8 nucleotides match TRBD1. This CDR3 region has 18 residues. The J segment lost 4 bases and the V segment lost 4 bases, leaving 18 bases of the junction unmatched. The germline gives CDR1 SGHRS, CDR2 YFSETQ.

DNA of the CDR3: TGTGCCAGCAGCTGGGGGCGAGGTAATGAAAAACTGTTTTTT. Its translation: CASSWGRGNEKLFF. V is TRBV6-5 and J is TRBJ1-4, with a possible D match to TRBD1 (6 bases). Germline V gene lookup returns CDR1 MNHEY and CDR2 SVGAGI. The CDR3 loop spans 14 amino acids. Trimming left V 6 bases short and J 4 bases short, with 12 bases between.

The chain combines TRBV19 with TRBJ2-1; D is perhaps TRBD1 (6 bases). With 6 bases removed from V and 6 bases from J, the gap between germline ends came to 18 bases. Looked up from germline, CDR1 is LNHDA and CDR2 is SQIVND (reference sequence). The CDR3 loop spans 15 amino acids. CDR3 nucleotide sequence: TGTGCCAGTAGAGGGGGAGCGGTAACACGCAATGAGCAGTTCTTC. Translated, it gives CASRGGAVTRNEQFF. The full variable domain, its missing parts supplied by reference TRBV19 and TRBJ2-1, is DGGITQSPKYLFRKEGQNVTLSCEQNLNHDAMYWYRQDPGQGLRLIYYSQIVNDFQKGDIAEGYSVSREKKESFPLTVTSAQKNPTAFYLCASRGGAVTRNEQFFGPGTRLTVL.

This clone was found once. The chain has TRBV15 and TRBJ1-2; the match to TRBD1 covers 7 bases. The trim removed 3 bases at V and 0 bases at J, leaving 7 bases unmatched. Germline CDR1 reads LNHNV; CDR2 reads YYDKDF (reference sequence). CDR3 length equals 16 residues. The DNA of the CDR3 is TGTGCCACCAGCAGGGGACAGACTGCCGCTAACTATGGCTACACCTTC. Its protein product is CATSRGQTAANYGYTF. Together with reference TRBV15 and TRBJ1-2, the CDR3 gives the full variable domain: DAMVIQNPRYQVTQFGKPVTLSCSQTLNHNVMYWYQQKSSQAPKLLFHYYDKDFNNEADTPDNFQSRRPNTSFCFLDIRSPGLGDTAMYLCATSRGQTAANYGYTFGSGTRLTVV.

The rearrangement joins TRBV6-5 to TRBJ1-5; TRBD1 might be the D (6 bases). The ends were cut back, 6 bases at V and 5 bases at J, with 8 bases in the middle. The length of the CDR3 is 12 residues. Germline CDR1 is MNHEY and CDR2 is SVGAGI. The chain's CDR3 is CASRGQYQPQHF. The CDR3, as DNA: TGTGCCAGCAGGGGACAATATCAGCCCCAGCATTTT.

The V call is TRBV7-9, the J call TRBJ1-6; the match to TRBD1 covers 8 bases. Trimming took 6 bases from V and 7 from J; bases not matched to a gene: 5. CDR3 length equals 14 residues. Germline CDR1 reads SEHNR; CDR2 reads FQNEAQ (reference sequence). CDR3 nucleotide sequence: TGTGCCAGCAGTTCACAGGGGGGAAATTCACCCCTCCACTTT. Its translation: CASSSQGGNSPLHF.

This chain joins TRBV30 and TRBJ2-5, with a tentative D call TRBD2 (7 bases). There are 14 residues in the CDR3. The V end was cut by 8 bases, the J end by 7 bases, with 23 bases between. Per the germline V gene, CDR1 is GTSNPN and CDR2 is SVGIG (reference sequence). CDR3 in amino acids: CAGQRSRGGGTQYF. The CDR3 nucleotides are TGTGCCGGACAAAGGAGCAGGGGAGGGGGGACCCAGTACTTC.

V is TRBV19 and J is TRBJ2-1; 7 bases are a match to TRBD1. Germline CDR1 LNHDA, CDR2 SQIVND (reference sequence). J lost 0 bases, V lost 9 bases, and 8 bases had no gene match. CDR3 size: 15 residues. The CDR3 DNA sequence: TGTGCCAGCTCCGGGACAGCGAGCTCCTACAATGAGCAGTTCTTC. As protein: CASSGTASSYNEQFF.

The rearrangement joins TRBV15 to TRBJ1-1, with a possible D match to TRBD1 (5 bases). Germline V gives CDR1 LNHNV, CDR2 YYDKDF (reference sequence). This CDR3 spans 14 amino acids. V was shortened by 1 base and J by 7 bases, with 13 bases between the two germline ends. The CDR3 sequence: CATSRVSRVSEAFF. DNA for the CDR3: TGTGCCACCAGCAGAGTGAGCAGGGTTAGTGAAGCTTTCTTT.

The genes are TRBV2 and TRBJ2-1; TRBD2 might be the D (7 bases). V was cut by 4 bases and J by 4 bases, with 14 bases left in between. This CDR3 has 15 amino acids. Germline V CDR1 and CDR2: SNHLY, FYNNEI. CDR3 DNA: TGTGCCAGCAGTGTAGTGGGGGGGGCTTACAATGAGCAGTTCTTC. Translated: CASSVVGGAYNEQFF.

The CDR3 region is CASSSAGGTLAQYF. DNA for the CDR3: TGTGCCAGCAGCTCGGCGGGGGGGACTTTGGCCCAGTACTTC. The chain is built from TRBV5-6 and TRBJ2-5, with 9 bases aligning to TRBD2. V shed 3 bases and J 9 bases; nucleotides not matched to a gene: 9. Germline assignment: CDR1 SGHDT and CDR2 YYEEEE. The CDR3 spans 14 residues. The whole variable domain, remainder taken from reference TRBV5-6 and TRBJ2-5, is DAGVTQSPTHLIKTRGQQVTLRCSPKSGHDTVSWYQQALGQGPQFIFQYYEEEERQRGNFPDRFSGHQFPNYSSELNVNALLLGDSALYLCASSSAGGTLAQYFGPGTRLLVL.

This chain joins TRBV30 and TRBJ1-2; tentative D call: TRBD1 (5 bases). With 0 bases removed from V and 0 bases from J, the gap between germline ends came to 14 bases. In germline, CDR1 is GTSNPN, CDR2 SVGIG (reference sequence). The CDR3 totals 16 residues. The CDR3 bases are TGTGCCTGGAGTGTACGGTGGGGCACCTCTAACTATGGCTACACCTTC. It yields the protein CAWSVRWGTSNYGYTF.

This rearrangement joins TRBV6-1 to TRBJ2-3, with TRBD1 identical over 8 bases. Trimming took 4 bases from V and 0 from J; bases not matched to a gene: 12. The CDR3 contains 18 residues. Germline-derived CDR1 and CDR2 are MNHNS and SASEGT. The CDR3 DNA reads as TGTGCCAGCAGTGTCCCAACAGGGGGATTTCAGAGCACAGATACGCAGTATTTT. Its translation is CASSVPTGGFQSTDTQYF.

The genes are TRBV30 and TRBJ2-7; TRBD1 is a possible D gene (6 bases). Germline loops: CDR1 GTSNPN, CDR2 SVGIG (reference sequence). The CDR3 covers 16 residues. Trimming pared 2 bases from V and 3 bases from J, leaving 20 bases between. The CDR3 is CAWSHRFQGISYEQYF. Here the CDR3 DNA reads TGTGCCTGGAGTCACCGGTTTCAGGGGATAAGCTACGAGCAGTACTTC. Using reference TRBV30 and TRBJ2-7 for the parts outside the CDR3, the full variable domain is SQTIHQWPATLVQPVGSPLSLECTVEGTSNPNLYWYRQAAGRGLQLLFYSVGIGQISSEVPQNLSASRPQDRQFILSSKKLLLSDSGFYLCAWSHRFQGISYEQYFGPGTRLTVT.